The present TCR beta chain was sequenced within a study of shared clonotypes between healthy human individuals. Study context: Each donor contributed plates that comprised three CD4 naive, three CD4 memory, two CD8 naive and one CD8 memory.

Study processing details: Junction-only sequences without quality scores came from ImmunoSEQ, so filtering differed. Clones were sequenced by immunoSEQ multiplex PCR, and TCRdb holds only the in-frame ones, with some missing. Clonal size and the V and J genes are those of that table, whereas D and trimming came from the DNA. The table has over 2 million clones, 85% to 95% seen once. CD45RO-negative, CCR7-selected cells formed the naive CD8 fraction, which excluded terminally differentiated effector memory CD45RA+ cells. HIV-negative, healthy adults without recent acute infections or vaccinations were the donors. Turning to this clone: Its antigen is as yet unknown. In the same sample, other DNA sequences code for this CDR3.

Overall study findings and caveats: Larger richness was generally estimated for naive than memory subsets.

This TCR was recovered from a man between 18 and 29 years old in good health. The material sequenced was naive CD8+ T cells sorted from blood.

CDR3 nucleotide sequence: TGTGCCAGCAGCGTAGCTGACACAGATACGCAGTATTTT. This sequence encodes CASSVADTDTQYF. The chain has TRBV9 and TRBJ2-3; no firm D call. CDR1 and CDR2 (germline): SGDLS, YYNGEE. Trimming shortened V by 0 bases and J by 2 bases, and 4 bases separated the two germline ends. This CDR3 has 13 amino acids.